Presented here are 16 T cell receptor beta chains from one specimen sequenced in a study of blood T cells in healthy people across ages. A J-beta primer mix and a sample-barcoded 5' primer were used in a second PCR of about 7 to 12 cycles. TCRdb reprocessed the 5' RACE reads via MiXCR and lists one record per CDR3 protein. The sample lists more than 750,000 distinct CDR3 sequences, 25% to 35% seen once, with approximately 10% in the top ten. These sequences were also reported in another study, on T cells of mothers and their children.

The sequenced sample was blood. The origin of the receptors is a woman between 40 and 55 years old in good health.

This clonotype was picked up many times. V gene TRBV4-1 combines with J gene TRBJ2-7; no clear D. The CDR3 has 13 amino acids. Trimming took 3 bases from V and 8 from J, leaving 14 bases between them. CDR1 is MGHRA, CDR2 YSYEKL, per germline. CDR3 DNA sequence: TGCGCCAGCAGCCAGAGGACGTTGGGGAAGCAGTACTTC. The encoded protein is CASSQRTLGKQYF.

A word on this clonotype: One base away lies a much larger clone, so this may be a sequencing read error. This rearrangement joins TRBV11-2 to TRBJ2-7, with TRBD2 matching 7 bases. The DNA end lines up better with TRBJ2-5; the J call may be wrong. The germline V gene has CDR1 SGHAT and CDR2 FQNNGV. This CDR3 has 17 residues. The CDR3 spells CASSLNAGVASVETQYF. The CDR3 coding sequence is TGTGCCAGCAGCTTAAACGCGGGGGTGGCTAGCGTGGAGACCCAGTACTTC.

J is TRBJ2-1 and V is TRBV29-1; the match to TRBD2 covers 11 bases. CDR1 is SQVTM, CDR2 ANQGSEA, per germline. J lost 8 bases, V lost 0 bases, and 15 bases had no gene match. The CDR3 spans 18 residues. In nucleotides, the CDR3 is TGCAGCGTTGAAGACCCCACTAGCGGGGGTGGTACGATTTATGAGCAGTTCTTC. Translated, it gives CSVEDPTSGGGTIYEQFF.

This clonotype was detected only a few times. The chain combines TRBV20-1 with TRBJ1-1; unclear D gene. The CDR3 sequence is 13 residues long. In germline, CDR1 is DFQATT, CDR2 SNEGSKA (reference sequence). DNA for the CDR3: TGCAAAGTCAACGGGGTGATGAACACTGAAGCTTTCTTT. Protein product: CKVNGVMNTEAFF.

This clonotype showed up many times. The CDR3 DNA reads as TGTGCCAGCACCTTGGGGGGGTATGGCTACACCTTC. Translating gives CASTLGGYGYTF. The chain uses TRBV12-3 or TRBV12-4 and TRBJ1-2, with D tentatively TRBD1 (5 bases). V was trimmed by 7 bases and J by 5 bases, leaving 11 bases between them. The CDR3 length is 12 residues.

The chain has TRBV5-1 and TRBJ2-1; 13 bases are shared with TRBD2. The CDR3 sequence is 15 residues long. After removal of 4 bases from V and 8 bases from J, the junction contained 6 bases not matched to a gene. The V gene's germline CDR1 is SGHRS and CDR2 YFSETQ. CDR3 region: CASSTSGGAAYEQFF. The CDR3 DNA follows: TGCGCCAGCAGCACTAGCGGGGGGGCGGCCTATGAGCAGTTCTTC.

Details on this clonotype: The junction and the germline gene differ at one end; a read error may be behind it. The CDR3 sequence is CASSLKQVVTDTQYF. CDR3 coding DNA: TGCGCCAGCAGTTTAAAACAGGTGGTAACAGATACGCAGTATTTT. The chain is built from TRBV28 and TRBJ2-3; a weak D match, TRBD1 (5 bases). CDR1 is MDHEN and CDR2 is SYDVKM in the germline V gene. The CDR3 contains 15 residues.

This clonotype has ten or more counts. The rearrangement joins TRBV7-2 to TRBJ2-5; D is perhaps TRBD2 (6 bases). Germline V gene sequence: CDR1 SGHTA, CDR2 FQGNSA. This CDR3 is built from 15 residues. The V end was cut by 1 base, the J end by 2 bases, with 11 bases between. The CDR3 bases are TGTGCCAGCAGCTTAGTCGGCGGGATTCAAGAGACCCAGTACTTC. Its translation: CASSLVGGIQETQYF.

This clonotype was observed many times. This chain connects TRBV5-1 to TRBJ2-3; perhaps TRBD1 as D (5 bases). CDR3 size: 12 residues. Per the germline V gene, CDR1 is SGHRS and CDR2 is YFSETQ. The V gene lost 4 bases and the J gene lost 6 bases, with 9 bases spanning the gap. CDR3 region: CASSEDTDTQYF. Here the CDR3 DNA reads TGCGCCAGCAGCGAGGACACTGATACGCAGTATTTT.

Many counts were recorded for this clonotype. CDR3 residues: CSARTGGHYGYTF. CDR3 nucleotides: TGCAGTGCCAGGACAGGGGGCCACTATGGCTACACCTTC. J is TRBJ1-2 and V is TRBV20-1, with 11 positions matching TRBD1. After removal of 6 bases from V and 3 bases from J, the junction contained 3 bases not matched to a gene. From germline, CDR1 is DFQATT and CDR2 SNEGSKA (reference sequence). The CDR3 extends over 13 amino acids.

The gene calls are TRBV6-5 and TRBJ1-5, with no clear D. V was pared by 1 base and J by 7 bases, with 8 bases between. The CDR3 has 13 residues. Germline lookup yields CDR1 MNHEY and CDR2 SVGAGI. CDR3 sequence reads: CASSYFSGQPQHF. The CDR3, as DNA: TGTGCCAGCAGTTACTTCTCAGGACAGCCCCAGCATTTT.

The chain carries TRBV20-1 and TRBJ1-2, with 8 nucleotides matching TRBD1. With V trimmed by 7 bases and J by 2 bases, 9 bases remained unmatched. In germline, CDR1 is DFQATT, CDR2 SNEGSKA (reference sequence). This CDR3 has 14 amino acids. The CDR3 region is CSGPGTGNNYGYTF. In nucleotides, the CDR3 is TGCAGTGGCCCAGGGACAGGCAACAACTATGGCTACACCTTC.

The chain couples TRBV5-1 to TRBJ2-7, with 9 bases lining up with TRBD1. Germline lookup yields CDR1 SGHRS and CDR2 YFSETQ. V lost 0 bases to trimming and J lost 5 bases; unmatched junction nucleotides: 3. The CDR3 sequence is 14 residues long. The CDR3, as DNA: TGCGCCAGCAGCTTGGGGGACAGGGCGGACGAGCAGTACTTC. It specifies CASSLGDRADEQYF.

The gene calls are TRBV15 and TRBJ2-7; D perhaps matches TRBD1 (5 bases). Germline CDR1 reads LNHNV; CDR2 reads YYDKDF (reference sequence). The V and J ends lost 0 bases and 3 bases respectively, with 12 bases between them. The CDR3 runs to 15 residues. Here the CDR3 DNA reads TGTGCCACCAGCAGAGAGGACACCATACTCTACGAGCAGTACTTC. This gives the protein CATSREDTILYEQYF.

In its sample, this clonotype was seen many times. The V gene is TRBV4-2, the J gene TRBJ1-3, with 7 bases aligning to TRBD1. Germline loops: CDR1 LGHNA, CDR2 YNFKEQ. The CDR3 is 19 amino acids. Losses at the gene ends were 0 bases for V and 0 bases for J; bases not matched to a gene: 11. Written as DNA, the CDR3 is TGTGCCAGCAGCCAAGATCGGGGGACAGATTTTTACTCTGGAAACACCATATATTTT. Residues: CASSQDRGTDFYSGNTIYF.

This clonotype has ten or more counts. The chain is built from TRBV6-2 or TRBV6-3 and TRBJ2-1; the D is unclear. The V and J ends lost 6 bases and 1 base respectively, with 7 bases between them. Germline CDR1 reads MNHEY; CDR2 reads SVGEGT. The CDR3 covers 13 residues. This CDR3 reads CASSVLSYNEQFF. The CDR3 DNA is TGTGCCAGCAGCGTACTTTCCTACAATGAGCAGTTCTTC.